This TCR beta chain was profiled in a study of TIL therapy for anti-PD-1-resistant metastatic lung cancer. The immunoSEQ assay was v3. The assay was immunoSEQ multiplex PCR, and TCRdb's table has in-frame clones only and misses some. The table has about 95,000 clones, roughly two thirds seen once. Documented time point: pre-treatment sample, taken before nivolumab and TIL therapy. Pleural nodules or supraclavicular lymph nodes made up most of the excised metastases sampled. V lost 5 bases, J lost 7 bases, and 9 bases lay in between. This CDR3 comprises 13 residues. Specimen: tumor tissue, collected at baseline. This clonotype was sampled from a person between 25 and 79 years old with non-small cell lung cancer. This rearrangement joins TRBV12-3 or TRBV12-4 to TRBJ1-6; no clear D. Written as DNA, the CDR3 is TGTGCCAGCAGTATTGGACGGAATTCACCCCTCCACTTT. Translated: CASSIGRNSPLHF.